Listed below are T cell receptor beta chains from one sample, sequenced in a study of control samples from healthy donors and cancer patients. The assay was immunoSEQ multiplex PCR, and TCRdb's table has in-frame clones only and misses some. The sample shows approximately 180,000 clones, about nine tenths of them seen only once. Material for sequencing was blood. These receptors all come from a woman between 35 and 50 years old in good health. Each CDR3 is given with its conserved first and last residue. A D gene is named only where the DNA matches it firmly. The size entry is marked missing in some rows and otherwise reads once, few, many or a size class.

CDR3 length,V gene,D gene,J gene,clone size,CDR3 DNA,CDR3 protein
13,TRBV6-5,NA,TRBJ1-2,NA,TGTGCCAGCAGCCCCCAGCCTAACTATGGCTACACCTTC,CASSPQPNYGYTF
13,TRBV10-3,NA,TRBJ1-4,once,TGTGCCATCAGTGAACGGCCAGAACTCGAACTGTTTTTT,CAISERPELELFF
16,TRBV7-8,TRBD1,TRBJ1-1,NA,TGTGCCAGCAGCCAGGCCGGGCAGGGGGCGGACACTGAAGCTTTCTTT,CASSQAGQGADTEAFF
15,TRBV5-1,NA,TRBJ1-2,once,TGCGCCAGCAGTTCTATGGCAGGGCAAAACTATGGCTACACCTTC,CASSSMAGQNYGYTF
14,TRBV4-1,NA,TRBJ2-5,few,TGCGCCAGCAGCCAAGACTCCGAACAAGAGACCCAGTACTTC,CASSQDSEQETQYF
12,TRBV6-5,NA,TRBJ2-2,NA,TGTGCCAGCATCAATTCAGAGGGGGAGCTGTTTTTT,CASINSEGELFF
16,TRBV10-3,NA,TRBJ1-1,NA,TGTGCCATCAGTGAGAGGGGAGTGGATAGCGGCACTGAAGCTTTCTTT,CAISERGVDSGTEAFF
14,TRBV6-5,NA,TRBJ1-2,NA,TGTGCCAGCAGTTACGGGTGGGACGGCTATGGCTACACCTTC,CASSYGWDGYGYTF
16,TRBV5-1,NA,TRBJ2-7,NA,TGCGCCAGCAGCTTGGCGTTGGCACCCCAACGGGACGAGCAGTACTTC,CASSLALAPQRDEQYF
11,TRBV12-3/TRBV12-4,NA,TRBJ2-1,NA,TGTGCCAGCAGGTCTAGGGATGAGCAGTTCTTC,CASRSRDEQFF
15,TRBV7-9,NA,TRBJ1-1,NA,TGTGCCAGCAGCTTTACGGGGTCCATGAACACTGAAGCTTTCTTT,CASSFTGSMNTEAFF
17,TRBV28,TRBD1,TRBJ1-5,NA,TGTGCCAGCATAGGATTACAGGGGGTTTTTAGCAATCAGCCCCAGCATTTT,CASIGLQGVFSNQPQHF
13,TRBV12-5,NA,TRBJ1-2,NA,TGTGCTAGTGTTTCGGGTCAGAGCTATGGCTACACCTTC,CASVSGQSYGYTF
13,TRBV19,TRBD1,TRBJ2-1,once,TGTGCCAGTAGTGGCAGGGGGCCCAATGAGCAGTTCTTC,CASSGRGPNEQFF
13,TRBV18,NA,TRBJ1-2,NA,TGTGCCAGCTTACCCGGCAGTAACTATGGCTACACCTTC,CASLPGSNYGYTF
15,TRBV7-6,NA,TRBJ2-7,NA,TGTGCCAGCAGCCCGGGTGGTGGGGGAAGTTACGAGCAGTACTTC,CASSPGGGGSYEQYF
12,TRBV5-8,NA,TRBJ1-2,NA,TGTGCCAGCAGCTTTCGTAACTATGGCTACACCTTC,CASSFRNYGYTF
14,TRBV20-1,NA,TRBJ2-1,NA,TGCAGTGCTAGTCTGCGCGGGACATACAATGAGCAGTTCTTC,CSASLRGTYNEQFF
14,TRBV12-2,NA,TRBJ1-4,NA,TGTGCAAGTCCTAATAGGTATAAGGGTGAAAAACTGTTTTTT,CASPNRYKGEKLFF
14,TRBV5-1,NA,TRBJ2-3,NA,TGCGCCAGCATGGTGGGGACTAGCACAGATACGCAGTATTTT,CASMVGTSTDTQYF
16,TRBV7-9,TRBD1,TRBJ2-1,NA,TGTGCCAGCAGCTCGACCCGGGACAGTCTTGGCGATGAGCAGTTCTTC,CASSSTRDSLGDEQFF
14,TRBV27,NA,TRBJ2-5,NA,TGTGCCAGCAGTTTATTAGGGGACCAAGAGACCCAGTACTTC,CASSLLGDQETQYF
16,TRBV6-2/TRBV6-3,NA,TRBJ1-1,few,TGTGCCAGCAGTTACTCCTCCGGGACACCGAACACTGAAGCTTTCTTT,CASSYSSGTPNTEAFF
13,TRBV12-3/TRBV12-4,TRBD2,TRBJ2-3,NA,TGTGCCAGCAGTTTAGGAACTAGCGGCACGCAGTATTTT,CASSLGTSGTQYF
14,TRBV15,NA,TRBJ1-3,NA,TGTGCCACCAGCTGGATGGACTCTGGAAACACCATATATTTT,CATSWMDSGNTIYF
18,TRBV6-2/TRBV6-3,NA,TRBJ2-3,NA,TGTGCCAGCAGTTACTCGATTTTCTGGGAGCCTAGCACAGATACGCAGTATTTT,CASSYSIFWEPSTDTQYF
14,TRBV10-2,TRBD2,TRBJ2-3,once,TGCGCCAGCAGCATTTTGCGGGGGACAGATACGCAGTATTTT,CASSILRGTDTQYF
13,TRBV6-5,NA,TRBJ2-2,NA,TGTGCCAGCAGTTACTCGGGGGGCGGGGAGCTGTTTTTT,CASSYSGGGELFF
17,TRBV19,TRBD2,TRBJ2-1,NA,TGTGCCAGTAGTCCCGGGGCGGGGGGTCCACGTTGGAATGAGCAGTTCTTC,CASSPGAGGPRWNEQFF
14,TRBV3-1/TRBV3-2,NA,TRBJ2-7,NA,TGTGCCAGCAGCCGAGACGCATACTCCTACGAGCAGTACTTC,CASSRDAYSYEQYF
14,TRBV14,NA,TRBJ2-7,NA,TGTGCCAGCAGCCCCCCCTGGGGGCTCGGGGAGCAGTACTTC,CASSPPWGLGEQYF
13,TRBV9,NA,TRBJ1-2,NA,TGTGCCAGCAGCGTAGGATGGGAATTTGGCTACACCTTC,CASSVGWEFGYTF
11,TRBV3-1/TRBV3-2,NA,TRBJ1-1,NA,TGTGCCAGCAGCCAAGGAGCTGAAGCTTTCTTT,CASSQGAEAFF
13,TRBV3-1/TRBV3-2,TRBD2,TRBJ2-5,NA,TGTGCCAGCAGTGGGACTAAACAAGAGACCCAGTACTTC,CASSGTKQETQYF
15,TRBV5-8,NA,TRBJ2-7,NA,TGTGCCAGCAGCTTGGACACACAGGGACGCCGCGAGCAGTACTTC,CASSLDTQGRREQYF
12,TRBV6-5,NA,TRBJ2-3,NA,TGTGCCAGCAGGGCCCCCGGGGATACGCAGTATTTT,CASRAPGDTQYF
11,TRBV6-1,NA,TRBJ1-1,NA,TGTGCCAGCAGTGAAAGCACTGAAGCTTTCTTT,CASSESTEAFF